The clone carrying this T cell receptor (beta chain) was detected only a few times. These data originate in a study of blood T cell repertoires in COVID-19. For the study at large: The study drew acute and convalescent COVID-19 samples from the United States, Italy and Spain. Sample material is recorded as cDNA or gDNA derived from T cells, B-cell-depleted T cells, or PBMCs.

Profiled with immunoSEQ multiplex PCR; TCRdb holds only in-frame clones, not every one. Among 100,000 to 150,000 clones listed, around nine tenths were seen once. Enrolled during active infection, Seattle patients were then followed longitudinally. Germline assignment: CDR1 SGDLS and CDR2 YYNGEE. The CDR3 runs to 14 residues. V gave up 0 bases and J gave up 6 bases, with 9 bases separating them. This chain links TRBV9 with TRBJ2-2, with D possibly TRBD2 on 5 matching bases. Source material: peripheral blood. The sequence derives from a man aged 55 to 70 with COVID-19, enrolled during active disease. CDR3 coding DNA: TGTGCCAGCAGCGTAGGCCTAGCTTCCGGGGAGCTGTTTTTT. Translated, it gives CASSVGLASGELFF.